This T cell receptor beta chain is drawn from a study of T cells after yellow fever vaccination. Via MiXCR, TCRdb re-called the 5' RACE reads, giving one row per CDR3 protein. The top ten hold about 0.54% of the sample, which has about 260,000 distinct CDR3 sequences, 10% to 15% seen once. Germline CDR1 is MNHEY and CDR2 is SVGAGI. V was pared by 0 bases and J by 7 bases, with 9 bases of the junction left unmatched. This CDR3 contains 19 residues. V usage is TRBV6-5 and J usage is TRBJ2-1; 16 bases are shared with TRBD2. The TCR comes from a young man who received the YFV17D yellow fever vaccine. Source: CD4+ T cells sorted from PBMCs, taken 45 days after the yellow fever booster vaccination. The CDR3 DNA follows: TGTGCCAGCAGTTACTCCCCGGGACTAGCGGGAGGGCCCGGGAATGAGCAGTTCTTC. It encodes CASSYSPGLAGGPGNEQFF.